This T cell receptor (beta chain) was documented in a study of cytomegalovirus exposure and HLA in healthy donors. Here immunoSEQ multiplex PCR was the method, and the copy in TCRdb shows in-frame clones only, minus some. The sample has hundreds of thousands of clones, about nine tenths seen once. This CDR3 has 15 residues. Losses at the gene ends were 5 bases for V and 4 bases for J; bases not matched to a gene: 7. The germline V gene encodes CDR1 SGHRS and CDR2 YFSETQ. This TCR was sampled from a woman aged 18-29 years in good health and CMV-seropositive. Sample: PBMCs. The chain is built from TRBV5-1 and TRBJ2-2; 8 positions agree with TRBD2. The chain's CDR3 is CASRRAGAGTGELFF. For the CDR3, the DNA is TGCGCCAGCAGGAGAGCGGGAGCGGGCACCGGGGAGCTGTTTTTT.